This T cell receptor beta chain was sequenced for a study of cytomegalovirus exposure and HLA in healthy donors. In the PCR, 60 Vbeta and 13 Jbeta primers were used. The assay was immunoSEQ multiplex PCR, and TCRdb's table has in-frame clones only and misses some. The data contain 90,000 to 100,000 clones, roughly 77% of them singletons. Germline V lookup: CDR1 SEHNR, CDR2 FQNEAQ (reference sequence). The CDR3 extends over 14 amino acids. V lost 8 bases, J lost 6 bases, and 19 bases lay in between. Sequencing was done on a sample of PBMCs. This clonotype was sampled from a man between 40 and 49 years old in good health and CMV-seronegative. The V call is TRBV7-9, the J call TRBJ1-2; tentative D call: TRBD1 (6 bases). The CDR3 DNA reads as TGTGCCAGCGCCCGCGGGGGCTATAGGGATGGCTACACCTTC. Translating gives CASARGGYRDGYTF. The complete variable domain, with remaining parts taken from reference TRBV7-9 and TRBJ1-2, reads DTGVSQNPRHKITKRGQNVTFRCDPISEHNRLYWYRQTLGQGPEFLTYFQNEAQLEKSRLLSDRFSAERPKGSFSTLEIQRTEQGDSAMYLCASARGGYRDGYTFGSGTRLTVV.